Here is one T cell receptor beta chain with its context. Its antigen is not identified. This record belongs to a study of OX40 agonist ivuxolimab in advanced cancers. At the level of the study: Patients in the trial were receiving intravenous ivuxolimab every 2 weeks, at doses of 0.01 to 10 mg/kg. Two patients with cutaneous melanoma and one with hepatocellular carcinoma, three in total, showed partial responses. Findings of the study overall: By week 6 at 0.1 to 3.0 mg/kg, blood CD4+ and CD8+ T cells had expanded clonally.

The CDR3 contains 17 residues. Per germline, CDR1 SGHVS and CDR2 FQNEAQ. Trimming pared 5 bases from V and 0 bases from J, leaving 17 bases between. TCRdb's table, derived via immunoSEQ multiplex PCR, lists solely in-frame clones and lacks some. Of approximately 76,000 clones listed, over 85% were seen once; the top ten hold around 10%. The sequenced sample was CD4+ or CD8+ T cells sorted from blood, obtained in a trial of the OX40 agonist ivuxolimab. This sequence was found in an adult with an advanced solid tumor such as melanoma, head and neck, liver or kidney cancer. The chain uses TRBV7-8 and TRBJ1-5; D may be TRBD1 (5 bases). The CDR3 protein is CASSPVGPMYSNQPQHF. CDR3 in DNA: TGTGCCAGCAGCCCCGTGGGGCCGATGTATAGCAATCAGCCCCAGCATTTT.